These 19 T cell receptor beta chains came from one sample sequenced in a study of CD8 T cells in ankylosing spondylitis. A single record per CDR3 protein comes from TCRdb applying MiXCR to the 5' RACE reads. The top ten hold less than 0.75% of the sample, which has approximately 240,000 distinct CDR3 sequences, more than 20% seen once. The sample consisted of blood, either unsorted or a sorted T cell fraction (not recorded which). Every receptor here comes from a male donor with ankylosing spondylitis or in good health (not recorded which).

The chain joins TRBV20-1 to TRBJ2-7; 13 bases are shared with TRBD2. This CDR3 is built from 15 residues. The germline V gene encodes CDR1 DFQATT and CDR2 SNEGSKA (reference sequence). V lost 6 bases, J lost 3 bases, and 8 bases stayed unmatched. The CDR3, as DNA: TGCAGTGCCCCGGGTCGACTAGCGGGGGGCTACGAGCAGTACTTC. Its protein product is CSAPGRLAGGYEQYF.

The CDR3 spells CSARPLSGVNADTQYF. In DNA form, the CDR3 reads TGCAGTGCTCGACCCCTTAGCGGGGTTAACGCAGATACGCAGTATTTT. This chain uses TRBV20-1 with TRBJ2-3; 8 nucleotides agree with TRBD2. Germline trimming cut 5 bases from V and 4 bases from J; bases unmatched to any gene: 14. Germline loops: CDR1 DFQATT, CDR2 SNEGSKA (reference sequence). The length of the CDR3 is 16 residues.

This clonotype was observed many times. This chain's CDR3 is CASGQGGYEQYF. CDR3 sequence (DNA): TGTGCCAGCGGACAGGGGGGCTACGAGCAGTACTTC. V usage is TRBV12-3 or TRBV12-4 and J usage is TRBJ2-7, with 10 nucleotides matching TRBD1. V dropped 8 bases and J dropped 3; count of bases not matched to a gene: 1. The length of the CDR3 is 12 residues.

CDR3 sequence reads: CSVARTYEQYF. The CDR3 coding sequence is TGCAGCGTTGCTCGGACATACGAGCAGTACTTC. This chain connects TRBV29-1 to TRBJ2-7; D is possibly TRBD1 (5 bases). The CDR3 spans 11 residues. Germline CDR1 reads SQVTM; CDR2 reads ANQGSEA. With 4 bases removed from V and 4 bases from J, the gap between germline ends came to 8 bases.

This clonotype was detected a few times. The chain is built from TRBV29-1 and TRBJ2-1, with D possibly called TRBD1 or TRBD2 (5 bases each). CDR1 SQVTM and CDR2 ANQGSEA come from the germline V gene. Deletions cut 1 base from V and 0 bases from J, with 10 bases between. The CDR3 has 15 amino acids. CDR3: CSVEVGESSYNEQFF. CDR3 nucleotide sequence: TGCAGCGTTGAAGTGGGGGAAAGCTCCTACAATGAGCAGTTCTTC.

The chain recombines TRBV20-1 with TRBJ2-3; no definite D call. The CDR3 is 11 amino acids. Trimming removed 5 bases at V and 4 bases at J, with 7 bases between. Per the germline V gene, CDR1 is DFQATT and CDR2 is SNEGSKA (reference sequence). The CDR3, as DNA: TGCAGTGCTGAATTGGCAGATACGCAGTATTTT. Residues: CSAELADTQYF.

This clonotype was seen a few times. The chain has TRBV20-1 and TRBJ1-6, with D unclear. CDR1 and CDR2 (germline): DFQATT, SNEGSKA (reference sequence). V gave up 6 bases and J gave up 8 bases, with 17 bases separating them. The CDR3 is 14 residues long. The CDR3 bases are TGCAGTGCGAAGGGAACTGCGGGGTATTCACCCCTCCACTTT. Translated, it gives CSAKGTAGYSPLHF.

This chain links TRBV20-1 with TRBJ2-5; D is tentatively TRBD1 or TRBD2 (5 bases each). V was pared by 1 base and J by 2 bases, with 14 bases between. This CDR3 has 15 residues. Germline CDR1 is DFQATT and CDR2 is SNEGSKA (reference sequence). CDR3 region: CSARVPGSKQETQYF. The CDR3, as DNA: TGCAGTGCTAGAGTGCCAGGGAGCAAGCAAGAGACCCAGTACTTC.

The CDR3 loop is CSARGQGKRGEQYF. In DNA form, the CDR3 reads TGCAGTGCTAGGGGACAGGGGAAGAGGGGCGAGCAGTACTTC. The chain employs TRBV20-1 and TRBJ2-7; 10 positions match TRBD1. CDR3 length: 14 residues. V shed 3 bases and J 6 bases; nucleotides not matched to a gene: 8. Germline CDR1 DFQATT, CDR2 SNEGSKA (reference sequence).

The chain recombines TRBV29-1 with TRBJ2-3, with 7 bases that match TRBD2. With 7 bases clipped from V and 1 base from J, the junction kept 5 bases outside the gene matches. This CDR3 region has 13 residues. Germline V gene data show CDR1 as SQVTM and CDR2 as ANQGSEA. DNA of the CDR3: TGCAGCGGCGCTAGCGGAGGCACAGATACGCAGTATTTT. Translation gives CSGASGGTDTQYF.

This clonotype is a singleton in its sample. V usage is TRBV2 and J usage is TRBJ2-7, with D unclear. The V end was cut by 6 bases, the J end by 1 base, with 4 bases between. The CDR3 extends over 11 amino acids. Per germline, CDR1 SNHLY and CDR2 FYNNEI. The CDR3 region is CASRKSYEQYF. The CDR3 coding sequence is TGTGCCAGCAGAAAGTCCTACGAGCAGTACTTC.

This clonotype has just a few counts. The chain has TRBV12-3 or TRBV12-4 and TRBJ2-7; D is ambiguous. V lost 1 base to trimming and J lost 5 bases, with 6 bases between them. CDR3 length: 12 amino acids. CDR3 nucleotide sequence: TGTGCCAGCAGTTTAGGGTGGGACGAGCAGTACTTC. This sequence encodes CASSLGWDEQYF.

The rearrangement links TRBV18 to TRBJ1-4; D gene uncertain. The V end lost 0 bases, the J end lost 3 bases, and 5 bases lay between the germline ends. The CDR3 is made up of 14 amino acids. Germline CDR1 is KGHSH and CDR2 is LQKENI. The CDR3 spells CASSPPGPNEKLFF. Written as DNA, the CDR3 is TGTGCCAGCTCACCACCAGGTCCTAATGAAAAACTGTTTTTT.

This clonotype was counted once. The V and J genes are TRBV24-1 and TRBJ2-7; perhaps TRBD1 as D (5 bases). V dropped 3 bases and J dropped 4 bases, with 15 bases sitting between them. CDR1 and CDR2 from the germline V gene are KGHDR and SFDVKD. The CDR3 length is 15 residues. CDR3 in DNA: TGTGCCACCAGTGATAGTGGGGCAGAAAGGTACGAGCAGTACTTC. Its protein product is CATSDSGAERYEQYF.

The table lists this clonotype with a few counts. The V gene is TRBV12-3 or TRBV12-4, the J gene TRBJ1-1, with D unclear. The CDR3 covers 9 residues. Trimming pared 8 bases from V and 7 bases from J, leaving 5 bases between. The CDR3, as DNA: TGTGCCAGCGGACGTGAAGCTTTCTTT. Protein sequence: CASGREAFF.

This sequence joins TRBV7-6 and TRBJ2-1; no clear D gene. The germline V and J ends were trimmed by 3 bases and 2 bases, with 11 bases remaining between them. The CDR3 sequence is 15 residues long. Germline loops: CDR1 SGHVS, CDR2 FNYEAQ. In DNA form, the CDR3 reads TGTGCCAGCAGCTTCGAAGGTTCCCCCTACAATGAGCAGTTCTTC. Protein product: CASSFEGSPYNEQFF.

This clonotype was observed many times. The chain combines TRBV20-1 with TRBJ1-1; D is perhaps TRBD1 (6 bases). Germline V gene lookup returns CDR1 DFQATT and CDR2 SNEGSKA (reference sequence). The CDR3 runs to 12 residues. Trimming cost V 6 bases and J 6 bases, with 14 bases left between them. The CDR3 nucleotides are TGCAGTGCGGGAACAGGGAAGTCTGAAGCTTTCTTT. Residues: CSAGTGKSEAFF.

This CDR3 is CSVWTGHTGELFF. The CDR3 nucleotides read TGCAGCGTTTGGACAGGGCACACCGGGGAGCTGTTTTTT. The V gene is TRBV29-1, the J gene TRBJ2-2, with 8 positions matching TRBD1. Germline assignment: CDR1 SQVTM and CDR2 ANQGSEA. J lost 3 bases, V lost 5 bases, and 2 bases had no gene match. The CDR3 consists of 13 residues.

The chain recombines TRBV20-1 with TRBJ2-7, with D tentatively TRBD1 (5 bases). The CDR3 extends over 11 amino acids. Germline V CDR1 and CDR2: DFQATT, SNEGSKA (reference sequence). V lost 1 base and J lost 5, with 6 bases in between. CDR3 in amino acids: CSARVQDEQYF. CDR3 coding DNA: TGCAGTGCTAGAGTACAGGACGAGCAGTACTTC.